One sample yielded the 8 T cell receptor beta chains listed below, sequenced in a study of T-cell memory formation after mild COVID-19. One entry per CDR3 protein results from TCRdb running MiXCR on the 5' RACE reads. In the table there are more than 150,000 distinct CDR3 sequences, around 21% of which are singletons. Sequencing was done on a sample of PBMCs or a T cell subset sorted from them (not recorded which). The receptor source for this set is an adult woman who had mild COVID-19 (a few samples of this study predate the infection). Cell type and time point are not known.

The CDR3, as DNA: TGTGCCAGCAGCTCCATTGGGGGGGGGCTAGCAGATACGCAGTATTTT. It codes for CASSSIGGGLADTQYF. The chain combines TRBV7-2 with TRBJ2-3; D possibly corresponds to TRBD2 (7 bases). This CDR3 has 16 residues. V lost 4 bases and J lost 4, with 18 bases in between. Germline lookup yields CDR1 SGHTA and CDR2 FQGNSA.

V and J are TRBV7-3 and TRBJ1-2, with D unclear. The V gene's germline CDR1 is SGHTA and CDR2 FQGTGA. Trimming cost V 2 bases and J 6 bases, with 10 bases left between them. The CDR3 consists of 13 residues. The CDR3 protein is CASSLSGMDGYTF. DNA of the CDR3: TGTGCCAGCAGCTTATCAGGAATGGATGGCTACACCTTC. Full variable domain (rest looked up from reference TRBV7-3 and TRBJ1-2): GAGVSQTPSNKVTEKGKYVELRCDPISGHTALYWYRQSLGQGPEFLIYFQGTGAADDSGLPNDRFFAVRPEGSVSTLKIQRTERGDSAVYLCASSLSGMDGYTFGSGTRLTVV.

This clonotype was found many times. The rearrangement joins TRBV12-3 or TRBV12-4 to TRBJ1-6, with a tentative D call TRBD1 (5 bases). V was trimmed by 4 bases and J by 9 bases, leaving 10 bases between them. This CDR3 spans 13 amino acids. CDR3 in amino acids: CASSWQGGSPLHF. CDR3 sequence (DNA): TGTGCCAGCAGTTGGCAGGGCGGTTCACCCCTCCACTTT.

The chain links TRBV5-1 to TRBJ2-5, with D possibly TRBD1 on 6 matching bases. V lost 2 bases, J lost 3 bases, and 14 bases lay in between. There are 15 residues in the CDR3. Per the germline V gene, CDR1 is SGHRS and CDR2 is YFSETQ. In DNA, the CDR3 is TGCGCCAGCAGCTTAGGAATTGGACAGAAAGAGACCCAGTACTTC. Protein: CASSLGIGQKETQYF. Filled out from reference TRBV5-1 and TRBJ2-5, the complete variable domain reads KAGVTQTPRYLIKTRGQQVTLSCSPISGHRSVSWYQQTPGQGLQFLFEYFSETQRNKGNFPGRFSGRQFSNSRSEMNVSTLELGDSALYLCASSLGIGQKETQYFGPGTRLLVL.

This chain uses TRBV14 with TRBJ2-2; no reliable D call. CDR1 and CDR2 from the germline V gene are SGHDN and FVKESK. V was clipped by 0 bases and J by 3 bases, with 8 bases between them. This CDR3 spans 15 amino acids. CDR3 sequence (DNA): TGTGCCAGCAGCCAAGAGTGGGATGACACCGGGGAGCTGTTTTTT. Translation: CASSQEWDDTGELFF.

The rearrangement uses TRBV12-3 or TRBV12-4 and TRBJ1-1; TRBD1 might be the D (5 bases). Between the trimmed V and J ends, which lost 6 bases and 6 bases, there was a span of 20 bases. The CDR3 loop spans 15 amino acids. The CDR3 loop reads CASSPRWGSVPEAFF. The DNA for the CDR3 is TGTGCCAGCAGCCCCCGGTGGGGGTCGGTACCTGAAGCTTTCTTT.

The chain couples TRBV6-5 to TRBJ2-6, with unresolved D. There are 14 residues in the CDR3. Germline lookup yields CDR1 MNHEY and CDR2 SVGAGI. Trimming pared 6 bases from V and 3 bases from J, leaving 9 bases between. The CDR3 loop reads CASRSQGGANVLTF. The CDR3 nucleotides read TGTGCCAGCAGAAGCCAAGGTGGGGCCAACGTCCTGACTTTC.

CDR3 in amino acids: CASSLTDRGNTEAFF. As DNA, the CDR3 is TGTGCCAGCAGTTTAACGGACAGGGGGAACACTGAAGCTTTCTTT. The chain uses TRBV27 and TRBJ1-1; the match to TRBD1 covers 9 bases. V was clipped by 2 bases and J by 1 base; unmatched bases: 2. Looked up from germline, CDR1 is MNHEY and CDR2 is SMNVEV (reference sequence). The length of the CDR3 is 15 residues.